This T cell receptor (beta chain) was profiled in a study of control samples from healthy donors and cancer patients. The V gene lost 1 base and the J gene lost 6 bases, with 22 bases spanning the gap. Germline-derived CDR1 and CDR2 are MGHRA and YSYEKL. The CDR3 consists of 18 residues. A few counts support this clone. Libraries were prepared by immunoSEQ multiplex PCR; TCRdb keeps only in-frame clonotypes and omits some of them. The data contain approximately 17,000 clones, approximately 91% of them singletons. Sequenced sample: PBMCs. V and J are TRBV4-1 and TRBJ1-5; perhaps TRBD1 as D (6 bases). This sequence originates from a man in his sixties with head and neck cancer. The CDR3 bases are TGCGCCAGCAGCCAAGGATGGGGCACTGGGGGGGGCATTCAGCCCCAGCATTTT. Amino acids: CASSQGWGTGGGIQPQHF.